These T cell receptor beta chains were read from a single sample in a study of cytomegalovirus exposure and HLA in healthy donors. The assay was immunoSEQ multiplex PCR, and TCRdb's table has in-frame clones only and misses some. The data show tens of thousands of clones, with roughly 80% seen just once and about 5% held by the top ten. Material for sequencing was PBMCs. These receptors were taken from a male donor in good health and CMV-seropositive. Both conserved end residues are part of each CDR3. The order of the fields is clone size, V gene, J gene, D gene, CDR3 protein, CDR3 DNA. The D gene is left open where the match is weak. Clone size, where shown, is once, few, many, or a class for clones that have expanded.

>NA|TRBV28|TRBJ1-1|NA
CASYLGESTEAFF
TGTGCCAGCTACCTTGGGGAGAGCACTGAAGCTTTCTTT
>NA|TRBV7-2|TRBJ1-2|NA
CASSPITGTF
TGTGCCAGCAGCCCAATTACGGGCACCTTC
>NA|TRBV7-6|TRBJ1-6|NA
CASRAGNSPLHF
TGTGCCAGCAGGGCAGGGAATTCACCCCTCCACTTT
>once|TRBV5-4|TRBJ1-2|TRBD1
CASREGGDGYTF
TGTGCCAGCAGGGAAGGGGGCGATGGCTACACCTTC
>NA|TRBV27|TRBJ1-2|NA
CASRIQGRGYGYTF
TGTGCCAGCAGAATACAGGGACGCGGCTATGGCTACACCTTC
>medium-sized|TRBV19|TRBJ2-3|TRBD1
CASSDQTDRGINTQYF
TGTGCCAGTAGTGACCAAACAGACAGGGGGATTAATACGCAGTATTTT
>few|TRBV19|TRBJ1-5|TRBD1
CASSFDRGQAQHF
TGTGCCAGTAGTTTCGACAGGGGGCAGGCCCAGCATTTT
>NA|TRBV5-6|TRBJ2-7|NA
CASSFNARSSYEQYF
TGTGCCAGCAGCTTCAACGCGCGGAGCTCCTACGAGCAGTACTTC
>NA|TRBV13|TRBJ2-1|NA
CASSRDREDEQFF
TGTGCCAGCAGCCGAGACAGGGAGGATGAGCAGTTCTTC
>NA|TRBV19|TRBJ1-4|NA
CASRTGNEKLFF
TGTGCCAGTAGGACAGGCAATGAAAAACTGTTTTTT
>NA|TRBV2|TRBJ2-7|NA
CASSSFRQVLFYEQYF
TGTGCCAGCAGCTCCTTCCGACAGGTCCTATTTTACGAGCAGTACTTC
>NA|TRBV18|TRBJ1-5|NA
CASSPERGGQPQHF
TGTGCCAGCTCACCGGAGAGGGGGGGTCAGCCCCAGCATTTT
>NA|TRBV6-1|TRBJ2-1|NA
CASSEVMNEQFF
TGTGCCAGCAGTGAAGTTATGAATGAGCAGTTCTTC
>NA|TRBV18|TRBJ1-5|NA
CASSLSRDSNQPQHF
TGTGCCAGCTCACTATCCAGGGATAGCAATCAGCCCCAGCATTTT
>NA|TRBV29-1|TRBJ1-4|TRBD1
CSVVEQGAAKLFF
TGCAGCGTTGTGGAACAGGGGGCGGCAAAACTGTTTTTT
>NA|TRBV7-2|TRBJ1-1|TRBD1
CASSLVTGGFEAFF
TGTGCCAGCAGCTTAGTAACAGGGGGCTTTGAAGCTTTCTTT
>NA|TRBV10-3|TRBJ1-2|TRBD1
CAISGQGEGYGYTF
TGTGCCATCAGTGGCCAGGGGGAAGGCTATGGCTACACCTTC
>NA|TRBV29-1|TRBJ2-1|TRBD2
CSVSQVAGGIYNEQFF
TGCAGCGTTTCTCAAGTAGCGGGGGGGATTTACAATGAGCAGTTCTTC
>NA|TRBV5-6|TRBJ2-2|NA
CASSLTSFGELFF
TGTGCCAGCAGCTTGACTAGTTTCGGGGAGCTGTTTTTT
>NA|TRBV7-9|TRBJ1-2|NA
CASSLGGTPTNYGYTF
TGTGCCAGCAGCTTAGGCGGCACCCCAACGAACTATGGCTACACCTTC
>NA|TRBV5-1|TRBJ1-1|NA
CASSKETGANMNTEAFF
TGCGCCAGCAGCAAGGAGACAGGAGCTAACATGAACACTGAAGCTTTCTTT
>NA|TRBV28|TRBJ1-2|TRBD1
CASSLRHYRGLNYGYTF
TGTGCCAGCAGTTTAAGACACTACAGGGGGCTAAACTATGGCTACACCTTC
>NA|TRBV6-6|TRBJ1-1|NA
CASSYGRIKNTEAFF
TGTGCCAGCAGTTACGGGCGCATAAAGAACACTGAAGCTTTCTTT
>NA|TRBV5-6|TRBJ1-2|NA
CASSLKTVNYGYTF
TGTGCCAGCAGCTTGAAAACAGTTAACTATGGCTACACCTTC
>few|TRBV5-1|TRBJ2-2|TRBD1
CASSTGGAGSGELFF
TGCGCCAGCAGTACAGGGGGCGCGGGTTCCGGGGAGCTGTTTTTT
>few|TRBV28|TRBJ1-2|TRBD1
CASSVQGARGYTF
TGTGCCAGCAGTGTCCAGGGGGCGCGTGGCTACACCTTC
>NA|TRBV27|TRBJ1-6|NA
CASSLFETGTNSPLHF
TGTGCCAGCAGTTTATTCGAAACAGGGACAAATTCACCCCTCCACTTT
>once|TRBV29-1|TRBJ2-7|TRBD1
CSVRGTGLSSYEQYF
TGCAGCGTCCGAGGGACAGGCCTCTCGTCGTACGAGCAGTACTTC
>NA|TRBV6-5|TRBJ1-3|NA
CASSYGGGGNTIYF
TGTGCCAGCAGTTACGGGGGGGGCGGAAACACCATATATTTT
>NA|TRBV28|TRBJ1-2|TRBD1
CASSPRQGRVGGYTF
TGTGCCAGCAGTCCCCGACAGGGGAGAGTGGGAGGCTACACCTTC
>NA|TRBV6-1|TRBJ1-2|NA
CASGTRQAHGYTF
TGTGCCAGCGGAACACGACAGGCCCATGGCTACACCTTC
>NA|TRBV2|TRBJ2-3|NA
CASSEGGTDTQYF
TGTGCCAGCAGTGAAGGAGGCACAGATACGCAGTATTTT
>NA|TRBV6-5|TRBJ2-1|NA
CASSYLRGYEQFF
TGTGCCAGCAGTTACTTAAGGGGGTATGAGCAGTTCTTC
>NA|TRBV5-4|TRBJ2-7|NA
CASSSSGGRDEQYF
TGTGCCAGCAGCTCCTCCGGGGGGCGGGACGAGCAGTACTTC
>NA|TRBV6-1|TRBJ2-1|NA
CASSDWAGVNEQFF
TGTGCCAGCAGTGATTGGGCAGGGGTTAATGAGCAGTTCTTC
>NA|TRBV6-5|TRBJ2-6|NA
CASRGGLSGANVLTF
TGTGCCAGCAGGGGAGGACTCTCTGGGGCCAACGTCCTGACTTTC
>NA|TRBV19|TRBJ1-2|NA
CASSPAIDYGYTF
TGTGCCAGTAGTCCCGCGATAGACTATGGCTACACCTTC
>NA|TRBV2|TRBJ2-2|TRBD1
CASSEDRLNTGELFF
TGTGCCAGCAGTGAGGACAGGCTCAACACCGGGGAGCTGTTTTTT
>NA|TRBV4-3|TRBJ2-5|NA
CASSQGGRLQETQYF
TGCGCCAGCAGCCAAGGGGGGCGGCTCCAAGAGACCCAGTACTTC
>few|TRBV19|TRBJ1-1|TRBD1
CASSLGTVGNTEAFF
TGTGCCAGTAGTTTAGGGACAGTAGGCAACACTGAAGCTTTCTTT
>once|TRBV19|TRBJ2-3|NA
CASSIDEFSGRTDTQYF
TGTGCCAGTAGTATAGATGAATTTAGCGGACGCACAGATACGCAGTATTTT
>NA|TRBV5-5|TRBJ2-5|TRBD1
CASSLDRIQETQYF
TGTGCCAGCAGCCTGGACAGGATCCAAGAGACCCAGTACTTC
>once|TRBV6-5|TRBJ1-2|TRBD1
CASSRGQMGYGYTF
TGTGCCAGCAGCCGGGGACAGATGGGTTATGGCTACACCTTC
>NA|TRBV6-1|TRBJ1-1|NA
CASGEEPAGRVNTEAFF
TGTGCCAGCGGGGAAGAACCCGCGGGACGGGTGAACACTGAAGCTTTCTTT
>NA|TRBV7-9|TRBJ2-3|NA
CASSPPGSDTQYF
TGTGCCAGCAGCCCCCCAGGCTCTGATACGCAGTATTTT
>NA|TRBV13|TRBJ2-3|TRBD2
CASSWGGETSGTDTQYF
TGTGCCAGCAGCTGGGGGGGTGAGACTAGCGGCACAGATACGCAGTATTTT
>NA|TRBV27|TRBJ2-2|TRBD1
CASTLLGTGANTGELFF
TGTGCCAGCACCCTCCTCGGGACAGGGGCGAACACCGGGGAGCTGTTTTTT
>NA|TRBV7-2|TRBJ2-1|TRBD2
CASSAGLVNEQFF
TGTGCCAGCAGCGCAGGACTAGTCAATGAGCAGTTCTTC
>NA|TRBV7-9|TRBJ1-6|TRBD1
CASSQLGYGQDRNSPLHF
TGTGCCAGCAGCCAATTGGGCTATGGACAGGACAGGAATTCACCCCTCCACTTT
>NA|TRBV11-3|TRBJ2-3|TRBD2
CASSLASGGYTDTQYF
TGTGCCAGCAGCTTGGCTAGCGGGGGGTACACAGATACGCAGTATTTT
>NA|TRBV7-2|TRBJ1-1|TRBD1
CASSWQGAEDEAFF
TGTGCCAGCAGCTGGCAGGGGGCGGAGGACGAAGCTTTCTTT
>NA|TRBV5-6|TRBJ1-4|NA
CASSFSGSFNEKLFF
TGTGCCAGCAGCTTTTCAGGGTCGTTTAATGAAAAACTGTTTTTT
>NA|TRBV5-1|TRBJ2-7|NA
CASSLLTGSYEQYF
TGCGCCAGCAGTCTCCTAACAGGGTCCTACGAGCAGTACTTC
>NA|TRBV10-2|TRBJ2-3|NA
CASSAGTPRLPDTQYF
TGCGCCAGCAGTGCCGGGACTCCGCGGCTCCCAGATACGCAGTATTTT